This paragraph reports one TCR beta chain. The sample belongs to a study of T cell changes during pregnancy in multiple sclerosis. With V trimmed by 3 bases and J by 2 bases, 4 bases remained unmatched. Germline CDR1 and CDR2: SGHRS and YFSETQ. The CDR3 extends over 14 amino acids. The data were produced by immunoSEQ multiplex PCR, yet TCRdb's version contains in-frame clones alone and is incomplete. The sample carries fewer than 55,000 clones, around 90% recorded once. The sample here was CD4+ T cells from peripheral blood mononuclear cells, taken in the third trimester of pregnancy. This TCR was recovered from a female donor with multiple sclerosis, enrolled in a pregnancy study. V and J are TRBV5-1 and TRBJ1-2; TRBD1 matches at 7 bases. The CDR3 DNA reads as TGCGCCAGCAGCTCCAAGACAGGGAACTATGGCTACACCTTC. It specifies CASSSKTGNYGYTF.